A selection of T cell receptor beta chains follows, all from one sample in a study of response to subunit inactivated influenza vaccine. TCRdb recomputed calls from the RT-PCR reads with MiXCR, one row per CDR3 protein. The sample has 500,000 to 750,000 distinct CDR3 sequences; less than 15% are singletons. Sequencing used PBMCs from blood, obtained roughly 12 days after vaccination. The source of these receptors is a man over 45 who received an inactivated influenza vaccine. CDR3s include the opening cysteine and the closing phenylalanine or tryptophan. The D gene is left open where the match is weak. The size of a clone is reported for some rows only, either as once, few or many, or as a class for expanded clones.

v_gene: TRBV6-5; d_gene: NA; j_gene: TRBJ1-1; abundance: many; CDR3nt: TGTGCCAGCAGTTACGAACAGGGAAGGAACACTGAAGCTTTCTTT; CDR3aa: CASSYEQGRNTEAFF
v_gene: TRBV4-2; d_gene: TRBD1; j_gene: TRBJ2-7; abundance: NA; CDR3nt: TGTGCCAGCAGTCCCTGGGACAGGGAGGACTACGAGCAGTACTTC; CDR3aa: CASSPWDREDYEQYF
v_gene: TRBV5-1; d_gene: NA; j_gene: TRBJ2-7; abundance: few; CDR3nt: TGCGCCAGCATCTTGTATCAGGCGAGTGGGCAGTACTTC; CDR3aa: CASILYQASGQYF
v_gene: TRBV4-1; d_gene: TRBD2; j_gene: TRBJ2-3; abundance: NA; CDR3nt: TGCGCCAGCAGCCAGAGGGGAGGTCCCTTAGCGGGGGGCCTCACAGATACGCAGTATTTT; CDR3aa: CASSQRGGPLAGGLTDTQYF
v_gene: TRBV4-2; d_gene: TRBD1; j_gene: TRBJ2-1; abundance: NA; CDR3nt: TGTGCCAGCAGCCAAGAGTGGACAGGGGCCAATGAGCAGTTCTTC; CDR3aa: CASSQEWTGANEQFF
v_gene: TRBV5-6; d_gene: TRBD1; j_gene: TRBJ2-6; abundance: NA; CDR3nt: TGTGCCAGCAGCCCGGGACAGGCAGACGTCCTGACTTTC; CDR3aa: CASSPGQADVLTF
v_gene: TRBV6-5; d_gene: NA; j_gene: TRBJ2-1; abundance: NA; CDR3nt: TGTGCCAGCAGTTACCGGCCTAGCTCCTACAATGAGCAGTTCTTC; CDR3aa: CASSYRPSSYNEQFF
v_gene: TRBV24-1; d_gene: TRBD1; j_gene: TRBJ1-4; abundance: NA; CDR3nt: TGTGCCACCAGTGACGCTGGACAGGGTGCTCGGGAAAAACTGTTTTTT; CDR3aa: CATSDAGQGAREKLFF
v_gene: TRBV4-1; d_gene: NA; j_gene: TRBJ2-3; abundance: NA; CDR3nt: TGCGCCAGCAGCCCACGGGGTCCAGGGTACACAGATACGCAGTATTTT; CDR3aa: CASSPRGPGYTDTQYF
v_gene: TRBV28; d_gene: TRBD1; j_gene: TRBJ2-3; abundance: NA; CDR3nt: TGTGCCAGCACCACAGGGGACCGAGCGACCACAGATACGCAGTATTTT; CDR3aa: CASTTGDRATTDTQYF
v_gene: TRBV29-1; d_gene: TRBD2; j_gene: TRBJ2-3; abundance: many; CDR3nt: TGCAGCCTAAGACTAGCGGGAACGGATACGCAGTATTTT; CDR3aa: CSLRLAGTDTQYF
v_gene: TRBV12-3/TRBV12-4; d_gene: NA; j_gene: TRBJ2-3; abundance: NA; CDR3nt: TGTGCCACCCAGACTCTACAATCCACAGATACGCAGTATTTT; CDR3aa: CATQTLQSTDTQYF
v_gene: TRBV11-1; d_gene: NA; j_gene: TRBJ2-5; abundance: NA; CDR3nt: TGTGCCAGCAGCGGCAGCACAGGGGACTATGTCCGAGAGACCCAGTACTTC; CDR3aa: CASSGSTGDYVRETQYF
v_gene: TRBV7-2; d_gene: NA; j_gene: TRBJ1-6; abundance: NA; CDR3nt: TGTGCCAGCAGCTGGACACTTCCCTCACCCCTCCACTTT; CDR3aa: CASSWTLPSPLHF
v_gene: TRBV30; d_gene: TRBD2; j_gene: TRBJ2-5; abundance: few; CDR3nt: TGTGCCTGGAGTTCGGGACTAGCGGGCGAGACCCAGTACTTC; CDR3aa: CAWSSGLAGETQYF
v_gene: TRBV29-1; d_gene: TRBD1; j_gene: TRBJ1-2; abundance: NA; CDR3nt: TGCAGCGACCGACAGGGGAGCTATGGCTACACCTTC; CDR3aa: CSDRQGSYGYTF
v_gene: TRBV7-9; d_gene: TRBD2; j_gene: TRBJ2-1; abundance: few; CDR3nt: TGTGCCAGCAGCTTTCATACTAGCGGGAACTACAATGAGCAGTTCTTC; CDR3aa: CASSFHTSGNYNEQFF
v_gene: TRBV2; d_gene: TRBD1; j_gene: TRBJ2-1; abundance: NA; CDR3nt: TGTGCCAGCAGCCGGGACAGGGCGATAAATGAGCAGTTCTTC; CDR3aa: CASSRDRAINEQFF
v_gene: TRBV7-2; d_gene: TRBD2; j_gene: TRBJ2-5; abundance: few; CDR3nt: TGTGCCAGCAGCTTAGCTCGGTTGGGCGGGGGTCAAGAGACCCAGTACTTC; CDR3aa: CASSLARLGGGQETQYF
v_gene: TRBV12-3/TRBV12-4; d_gene: TRBD2; j_gene: TRBJ2-1; abundance: NA; CDR3nt: TGTGCCAGCAGTATAGCGGGCCGGTACAATGAGCAGTTCTTC; CDR3aa: CASSIAGRYNEQFF
v_gene: TRBV7-9; d_gene: NA; j_gene: TRBJ2-7; abundance: NA; CDR3nt: TGTGCCACAGGGAGGAGCTCCTACGAGCAGTACTTC; CDR3aa: CATGRSSYEQYF
v_gene: TRBV11-2; d_gene: NA; j_gene: TRBJ2-7; abundance: NA; CDR3nt: TGTGCCAGCAGCAGGACCAGGGGTTACGAGCAGTACTTC; CDR3aa: CASSRTRGYEQYF
v_gene: TRBV29-1; d_gene: NA; j_gene: TRBJ1-1; abundance: few; CDR3nt: TGCAGCGTTGAAAAAGGGCCAGGAATGAGGGCTGAAGCTTTCTTT; CDR3aa: CSVEKGPGMRAEAFF
v_gene: TRBV20-1; d_gene: NA; j_gene: TRBJ1-2; abundance: many; CDR3nt: TGCAGTGCTAGAGGTGGAGGCCCCTATGGCTACACCTTC; CDR3aa: CSARGGGPYGYTF
v_gene: TRBV7-9; d_gene: NA; j_gene: TRBJ2-3; abundance: few; CDR3nt: TGTGCCAGCAGCCGATATGATACGCAGTATTTT; CDR3aa: CASSRYDTQYF
v_gene: TRBV28; d_gene: TRBD1; j_gene: TRBJ1-2; abundance: many; CDR3nt: TGTGCCAGCAGTCCCTCCTCGGGACAGAACTACTATGGCTACACCTTC; CDR3aa: CASSPSSGQNYYGYTF
v_gene: TRBV10-3; d_gene: NA; j_gene: TRBJ2-5; abundance: NA; CDR3nt: TGTGCCATCAGTGAGTTGGGGGCTAGGGAGACCCAGTACTTC; CDR3aa: CAISELGARETQYF
v_gene: TRBV24-1; d_gene: NA; j_gene: TRBJ1-5; abundance: NA; CDR3nt: TGTGCCACCAGTGATGGGGATAATCAGCCCCAGCATTTT; CDR3aa: CATSDGDNQPQHF
v_gene: TRBV9; d_gene: TRBD2; j_gene: TRBJ2-1; abundance: NA; CDR3nt: TGTGCCAGCAGCGTAGCGGGCGGGGGGGCCTACAATGAGCAGTTCTTC; CDR3aa: CASSVAGGGAYNEQFF
v_gene: TRBV6-2/TRBV6-3; d_gene: TRBD2; j_gene: TRBJ2-1; abundance: few; CDR3nt: TGTGCCAGCAGCGACGGACTAGCGCTCTACAATGAGCAGTTCTTC; CDR3aa: CASSDGLALYNEQFF
v_gene: TRBV6-1; d_gene: TRBD1; j_gene: TRBJ1-5; abundance: NA; CDR3nt: TGTGCCAGCAAAGGGGGCCCCGGTCAGCCCCAGCATTTT; CDR3aa: CASKGGPGQPQHF
v_gene: TRBV12-3/TRBV12-4; d_gene: NA; j_gene: TRBJ2-3; abundance: NA; CDR3nt: TGTGCCAGCGGAGGGGGCACAGATACGCAGTATTTT; CDR3aa: CASGGGTDTQYF
v_gene: TRBV6-2/TRBV6-3; d_gene: NA; j_gene: TRBJ1-6; abundance: few; CDR3nt: TGTGCCAGCAAGCGGGACTATAATTCACCCCTCCACTTT; CDR3aa: CASKRDYNSPLHF
v_gene: TRBV5-6; d_gene: NA; j_gene: TRBJ1-2; abundance: NA; CDR3nt: TGTGCCAGCAGCTTGGACAGAACCTATGGCTACACCTTC; CDR3aa: CASSLDRTYGYTF
v_gene: TRBV11-2; d_gene: NA; j_gene: TRBJ2-7; abundance: NA; CDR3nt: TGTGCCAGCAGCCGCGGCCCGGGGTCTGACCTATACTTC; CDR3aa: CASSRGPGSDLYF
v_gene: TRBV24-1; d_gene: TRBD1; j_gene: TRBJ2-3; abundance: NA; CDR3nt: TGTGCCACCAGTGAGACAGGGCGCACAGATACGCAGTATTTT; CDR3aa: CATSETGRTDTQYF
v_gene: TRBV12-3/TRBV12-4; d_gene: NA; j_gene: TRBJ2-7; abundance: NA; CDR3nt: TGTGCCAGCAGTCCTTTAGCGACCCACTCCTACGAGCAGTACTTC; CDR3aa: CASSPLATHSYEQYF
v_gene: TRBV21-1; d_gene: NA; j_gene: TRBJ2-5; abundance: few; CDR3nt: TGTGCCAGCAGCAATGTTAAGGGACAGGGCGGGGAAGAGACCCAGTACTTC; CDR3aa: CASSNVKGQGGEETQYF
v_gene: TRBV6-4; d_gene: NA; j_gene: TRBJ1-1; abundance: NA; CDR3nt: TGTGCCAGCGCAGTCGGGGCGAACACTGAAGCTTTCTTT; CDR3aa: CASAVGANTEAFF
v_gene: TRBV30; d_gene: NA; j_gene: TRBJ1-2; abundance: few; CDR3nt: TGTGCCTGGACTAAAGGAGGGGGAGGCTACACCTTC; CDR3aa: CAWTKGGGGYTF
v_gene: TRBV7-2; d_gene: NA; j_gene: TRBJ1-4; abundance: NA; CDR3nt: TGTGCCAGCAGTTTAAGGGGAAAGGGTGAAAAACTGTTTTTT; CDR3aa: CASSLRGKGEKLFF
v_gene: TRBV12-3/TRBV12-4; d_gene: NA; j_gene: TRBJ2-3; abundance: few; CDR3nt: TGTGCCAGCAGTTTTACACCAGATACGCAGTATTTT; CDR3aa: CASSFTPDTQYF
v_gene: TRBV5-5; d_gene: TRBD1; j_gene: TRBJ2-7; abundance: few; CDR3nt: TGTGCCAGCAGCCGGGACAGGGAGGGATACTACGAGCAGTACTTC; CDR3aa: CASSRDREGYYEQYF
v_gene: TRBV7-9; d_gene: TRBD2; j_gene: TRBJ2-3; abundance: many; CDR3nt: TGTGCCAGCAGCTCCCGGACTAGCGCGAGCACAGATACGCAGTATTTT; CDR3aa: CASSSRTSASTDTQYF
v_gene: TRBV6-2/TRBV6-3; d_gene: TRBD1; j_gene: TRBJ1-1; abundance: NA; CDR3nt: TGTGCCAGCAGTTCTCCACCCCCAGGGGGTAACACTGAAGCTTTCTTT; CDR3aa: CASSSPPPGGNTEAFF
v_gene: TRBV2; d_gene: TRBD2; j_gene: TRBJ2-1; abundance: few; CDR3nt: TGTGCCAGCACAGGGGAGGGGGTAGCGGGGCCCTCCTACAATGAGCAGTTCTTC; CDR3aa: CASTGEGVAGPSYNEQFF